The entry below gives a single T cell receptor beta chain sequence along with its context. The antigen is not known. A single record per CDR3 protein comes from TCRdb applying MiXCR to the 5' RACE reads. This sample has about 340,000 distinct CDR3 sequences, with roughly 15% found just once. This specimen comes from a study of T-cell memory formation after mild COVID-19. V lost 7 bases to trimming and J lost 0 bases, with 9 bases between them. CDR3 size: 12 residues. Per the germline V gene, CDR1 is SQVTM and CDR2 is ANQGSEA. Study observations and caveats: Later expanders leaned CD4+, whereas day 15 to 85 contracting clones were balanced CD4/CD8.

Sequenced: PBMCs or a T cell subset sorted from them (not recorded which). The V and J genes are TRBV29-1 and TRBJ1-1, with a weak D call TRBD1 (5 bases). The sequence was obtained from a man younger than 35 who had mild COVID-19 (a few samples of this study predate the infection). Cell type and time point are not known. In nucleotides, the CDR3 is TGCAGCGGGGGGGACGTGAACACTGAAGCTTTCTTT. Translating gives CSGGDVNTEAFF.